Below, 11 T cell receptor beta chains from the same sample are listed, as sequenced in a study of Ad26.COV2.S vaccination and SARS-CoV-2 variants. Assay used: immunoSEQ multiplex PCR; TCRdb lists only in-frame clones, some missing. The sample carries around 450,000 clones, about 90% recorded once. Stated treatment: around 19 received Ad26.COV2.S at low or high dose, single or two shots; 5 received placebo; per-sample allocation not given. Samples came from day 63 after the first vaccine or placebo injection. The sequences come from peripheral blood, collected in a trial of Ad26.COV2.S vaccine versus placebo. The source is a person between 18 and 60 years old who received the Ad26.COV2.S COVID-19 vaccine or a placebo.

This rearrangement joins TRBV5-1 to TRBJ2-5, with TRBD1 as a possible D gene (6 bases). CDR3 length equals 14 residues. V was pared by 1 base and J by 1 base, with 8 bases between. CDR1 and CDR2 (germline): SGHRS, YFSETQ. CDR3 region: CASSLSRGQETQYF. The CDR3 DNA reads TGCGCCAGCAGCTTGAGCAGGGGCCAAGAGACCCAGTACTTC.

The V gene is TRBV5-6, the J gene TRBJ2-1, with 7 bases matching TRBD1. Germline trimming cut 4 bases from V and 1 base from J; bases unmatched to any gene: 8. From germline, CDR1 is SGHDT and CDR2 YYEEEE. The CDR3 covers 16 residues. The CDR3 protein is CASSINRGLSYNEQFF. The CDR3 DNA follows: TGTGCCAGCAGCATTAACAGGGGATTATCCTACAATGAGCAGTTCTTC.

This clone was counted a single time. V gene TRBV9 combines with J gene TRBJ1-4; the D is unclear. Germline lookup yields CDR1 SGDLS and CDR2 YYNGEE. This CDR3 has 14 amino acids. Trimming took 0 bases from V and 8 from J, leaving 11 bases between them. Written as DNA, the CDR3 is TGTGCCAGCAGCGTAGAGTCGGGTCCGGAAAAACTGTTTTTT. Translated, it gives CASSVESGPEKLFF.

The chain couples TRBV29-1 to TRBJ2-7; D perhaps matches TRBD1 (6 bases). Per the germline V gene, CDR1 is SQVTM and CDR2 is ANQGSEA. Trimming shortened V by 6 bases and J by 3 bases, and 21 bases separated the two germline ends. This CDR3 comprises 15 residues. CDR3 in amino acids: CSVLPTGRRVYEQYF. In DNA form, the CDR3 reads TGCAGCGTACTGCCGACAGGAAGAAGGGTCTACGAGCAGTACTTC.

The CDR3 region has the DNA TGTGCCTGGACCCGGGACTACCGATCGGAGCAGTACTTC. Translating it yields CAWTRDYRSEQYF. The chain recombines TRBV30 with TRBJ2-7; 7 bases fit TRBD2. Germline CDR1 is GTSNPN and CDR2 is SVGIG (reference sequence). V trimming: 4 bases; J trimming: 7 bases; junction bases outside the gene matches: 10. The CDR3 covers 13 residues.

This chain connects TRBV5-4 to TRBJ1-1; D is unresolved. CDR3 length: 14 residues. V gave up 0 bases and J gave up 4 bases, with 10 bases separating them. Per the germline V gene, CDR1 is SGHNT and CDR2 is YYREEE (reference sequence). The CDR3 loop reads CASSLVGVRTEAFF. DNA of the CDR3: TGTGCCAGCAGCTTGGTAGGCGTTCGCACTGAAGCTTTCTTT.

The CDR3 nucleotides are TGTGCCAGCAGCCAAGTTGTGGGACAGGGGATTTCCGCTAATGAAAAACTGTTTTTT. Translation: CASSQVVGQGISANEKLFF. The chain has TRBV4-2 and TRBJ1-4; 10 bases are a match to TRBD1. Germline trimming cut 1 base from V and 3 bases from J; bases unmatched to any gene: 11. Germline V gene sequence: CDR1 LGHNA, CDR2 YNFKEQ. The CDR3 has 19 residues.

This sequence joins TRBV18 and TRBJ1-1, with unresolved D. The CDR3 extends over 15 amino acids. Germline V gene lookup returns CDR1 KGHSH and CDR2 LQKENI. The ends were cut back, 1 base at V and 1 base at J, with 10 bases in the middle. The CDR3 reads CASSPLLQANTEAFF. The CDR3, as DNA: TGTGCCAGCTCACCACTGCTACAAGCGAACACTGAAGCTTTCTTT.

The rearrangement uses TRBV11-2 and TRBJ2-3; D is undetermined. The CDR3 consists of 11 residues. Germline CDR1 is SGHAT and CDR2 is FQNNGV. V lost 3 bases to trimming and J lost 10 bases, with 8 bases between them. The CDR3 sequence: CASSFTASQYF. CDR3 DNA: TGTGCCAGCAGCTTTACTGCATCGCAGTATTTT.

The chain couples TRBV11-2 to TRBJ2-7; possibly TRBD1 for D (6 bases). V was cut by 5 bases and J by 1 base, with 21 bases left in between. CDR3 length equals 17 residues. In germline, CDR1 is SGHAT, CDR2 FQNNGV. This CDR3 is CASSPAPIPRGSYEQYF. CDR3 coding DNA: TGTGCCAGCAGCCCCGCCCCAATTCCTAGGGGGTCCTACGAGCAGTACTTC.

The rearrangement joins TRBV21-1 to TRBJ2-5; the table's D call, TRBD2, has no DNA check behind it. TRBV21-1 is reported as a pseudogene. CDR3 length equals 13 residues. The chain's CDR3 is CASSKVTRETQYF. CDR3 sequence (DNA): TGTGCCAGCAGCAAAGTTACGAGGGAGACCCAGTACTTC.